The rows below give T cell receptor beta chains drawn from one sample of a study of cytomegalovirus exposure and HLA in healthy donors. Clones were read by immunoSEQ multiplex PCR, and TCRdb kept only the in-frame ones, dropping some. This table holds over 120,000 clones, more than 80% found once. Sequences were obtained from PBMCs. The receptors were sampled from a woman aged 25 to 39 in good health and CMV-seropositive. CDR3s include the opening cysteine and the closing phenylalanine or tryptophan. The order of the fields is V gene, D gene, clone size, J gene, CDR3 DNA, CDR3 protein. The D gene is left open where the match is weak. Clone size is given for some rows only: seen once, a few or many times, or a class if the clone is expanded.

V gene: TRBV6-1; D gene: TRBD1; clone size: .; J gene: TRBJ1-5; CDR3 DNA: TGTGCCAGCAGTGACATGGACAGGGGGCTTATTCAGCCCCAGCATTTT; CDR3 protein: CASSDMDRGLIQPQHF
V gene: TRBV6-5; D gene: TRBD1; clone size: .; J gene: TRBJ2-7; CDR3 DNA: TGTGCCAGCAGTTATTCCCCCCGACAGGGGCTCCACGAGCAGTACTTC; CDR3 protein: CASSYSPRQGLHEQYF
V gene: TRBV6-5; D gene: .; clone size: .; J gene: TRBJ1-5; CDR3 DNA: TGTGCCAGCAGTTATAACTTTATGCAGCCCCAGCATTTT; CDR3 protein: CASSYNFMQPQHF
V gene: TRBV10-3; D gene: .; clone size: .; J gene: TRBJ2-1; CDR3 DNA: TGTGCCATCACCCCGGGACTCTCATACAATGAGCAGTTCTTC; CDR3 protein: CAITPGLSYNEQFF
V gene: TRBV7-9; D gene: TRBD1; clone size: .; J gene: TRBJ1-2; CDR3 DNA: TGTGCCAGCAGCCTGACAGGGGTTGATGGCTACACCTTC; CDR3 protein: CASSLTGVDGYTF
V gene: TRBV11-1; D gene: .; clone size: .; J gene: TRBJ2-1; CDR3 DNA: TGTGCCAGCAGCTTAGGGGGCCGATATGGGGATGAGCAGTTCTTC; CDR3 protein: CASSLGGRYGDEQFF
V gene: TRBV19; D gene: .; clone size: .; J gene: TRBJ1-3; CDR3 DNA: TGTGCCAGTAGTCATCGAGTCCGTCCCGTTATTGGAAACACCATATATTTT; CDR3 protein: CASSHRVRPVIGNTIYF
V gene: TRBV29-1; D gene: .; clone size: .; J gene: TRBJ2-5; CDR3 DNA: TGCAGCGCAGGGCCTGGGGAGACCCAGTACTTC; CDR3 protein: CSAGPGETQYF
V gene: TRBV5-1; D gene: .; clone size: .; J gene: TRBJ1-3; CDR3 DNA: TGCGCCAGCAGCTTGGAGAGTGGCTCTGGAAACACCATATATTTT; CDR3 protein: CASSLESGSGNTIYF
V gene: TRBV27; D gene: TRBD1; clone size: .; J gene: TRBJ2-5; CDR3 DNA: TGTGCCAGTTCCTCGCCGGGACAGGGAAAAGAGACCCAGTACTTC; CDR3 protein: CASSSPGQGKETQYF
V gene: TRBV11-3; D gene: TRBD2; clone size: .; J gene: TRBJ2-1; CDR3 DNA: TGTGCCAGCAGCTACTGGACTAGCGGGAGGCCCAGCTCCTACAATGAGCAGTTCTTC; CDR3 protein: CASSYWTSGRPSSYNEQFF
V gene: TRBV9; D gene: TRBD2; clone size: .; J gene: TRBJ2-3; CDR3 DNA: TGTGCCAGCAGCGACGGGACTAGCGGGAGTACAGATACGCAGTATTTT; CDR3 protein: CASSDGTSGSTDTQYF
V gene: TRBV29-1; D gene: TRBD2; clone size: once; J gene: TRBJ2-1; CDR3 DNA: TGCAGCGTTTTCGGACTAGCGGGTCCGATAATCTCCTACAATGAGCAGTTCTTC; CDR3 protein: CSVFGLAGPIISYNEQFF
V gene: TRBV7-8; D gene: .; clone size: .; J gene: TRBJ2-7; CDR3 DNA: TGTGCCAGCACCCCGCGCGGGGACTTTCCCTACGAGCAGTACTTC; CDR3 protein: CASTPRGDFPYEQYF
V gene: TRBV7-3; D gene: TRBD2; clone size: few; J gene: TRBJ2-3; CDR3 DNA: TGTGCCAGCAGCTCTACCTCTAGCGGCCCTTGGCATTTT; CDR3 protein: CASSSTSSGPWHF
V gene: TRBV5-1; D gene: .; clone size: .; J gene: TRBJ2-1; CDR3 DNA: TGCGCCAGCAGCTTGGAGACAGGCACCTACAATGAGCAGTTCTTC; CDR3 protein: CASSLETGTYNEQFF
V gene: TRBV15; D gene: .; clone size: .; J gene: TRBJ2-1; CDR3 DNA: TGTGCCACCAGCAGAGATTCGGCGGGAAAGGCCTACAATGAGCAGTTCTTC; CDR3 protein: CATSRDSAGKAYNEQFF
V gene: TRBV28; D gene: .; clone size: .; J gene: TRBJ1-5; CDR3 DNA: TGTGCCAGCAGTGCCCCTTCCCCAGCCGGACTAGATCAGCCCCAGCATTTT; CDR3 protein: CASSAPSPAGLDQPQHF
V gene: TRBV27; D gene: TRBD2; clone size: once; J gene: TRBJ2-1; CDR3 DNA: TGTGCCAGCAGTTCGGGACTAGCGGGAGTTGGTGAGCAGTTCTTC; CDR3 protein: CASSSGLAGVGEQFF
V gene: TRBV13; D gene: .; clone size: .; J gene: TRBJ2-7; CDR3 DNA: TGTGCCAGCAGCTTAGGGTTTGGGTCAACAGGTACCCACGAGCAGTACTTC; CDR3 protein: CASSLGFGSTGTHEQYF
V gene: TRBV15; D gene: .; clone size: .; J gene: TRBJ2-5; CDR3 DNA: TGTGCCACCAGCAGAGATCGGGGGTACCAAGAGACCCAGTACTTC; CDR3 protein: CATSRDRGYQETQYF
V gene: TRBV20-1; D gene: .; clone size: .; J gene: TRBJ2-3; CDR3 DNA: TGCAGTGCTAGGAGTGCAGATACGCAGTATTTT; CDR3 protein: CSARSADTQYF
V gene: TRBV5-1; D gene: .; clone size: .; J gene: TRBJ2-3; CDR3 DNA: TGCGCCAGCAGCTTGCTAGGGGGAGGGACAGATACGCAGTATTTT; CDR3 protein: CASSLLGGGTDTQYF
V gene: TRBV6-6; D gene: TRBD1; clone size: .; J gene: TRBJ1-5; CDR3 DNA: TGTGCCAGCAGCGCCACAGGGGAGAACAGTCAGCCCCAGCATTTT; CDR3 protein: CASSATGENSQPQHF
V gene: TRBV5-6; D gene: TRBD1; clone size: .; J gene: TRBJ1-2; CDR3 DNA: TGTGCCAGCAGCTTGTTTTCGGACAGGGGGCGCGGCTATGGCTACACCTTC; CDR3 protein: CASSLFSDRGRGYGYTF
V gene: TRBV5-1; D gene: .; clone size: .; J gene: TRBJ2-2; CDR3 DNA: TGCGCCAGCAGCACTCAGACAGGGAACACCGGGGAGCTGTTTTTT; CDR3 protein: CASSTQTGNTGELFF
V gene: TRBV2; D gene: .; clone size: .; J gene: TRBJ2-7; CDR3 DNA: TGTGCCAGCAGTGGCGGGACTTTCTACGAGCAGTACTTC; CDR3 protein: CASSGGTFYEQYF